These 23 T cell receptor beta chains came from one sample sequenced in a study of CD8+ T cells in alopecia areata. Sorting of the five patients' CD4+ cells gave CD25+CD127- cells as the output. Once RNA had been extracted, it was reverse transcribed into cDNA to act as the sequencing template. Clones were read by immunoSEQ multiplex PCR, and TCRdb kept only the in-frame ones, dropping some. The table has 35,000 or so clones, 45% to 70% seen once. What was sequenced was CD4+ Tregs sorted from blood. Receptors originate from a human donor with alopecia areata.

The genes are TRBV4-2 and TRBJ2-3, with 9 bases matching TRBD2. The CDR3 totals 16 residues. J was trimmed by 7 bases and V by 0 bases; bases with no gene match: 8. Germline loops: CDR1 LGHNA, CDR2 YNFKEQ. CDR3 amino acids: CASSQDSSTSGNTQYF. Here the CDR3 DNA reads TGTGCCAGCAGCCAAGATTCGTCGACTAGCGGCAATACGCAGTATTTT.

The genes are TRBV4-1 and TRBJ1-1; D gene uncertain. Germline CDR1 reads MGHRA; CDR2 reads YSYEKL. The ends were cut back, 1 base at V and 4 bases at J, with 7 bases in the middle. This CDR3 region has 13 residues. CDR3 protein: CASSQGSSTEAFF. The CDR3 nucleotides read TGCGCCAGCAGCCAAGGTAGTAGCACTGAAGCTTTCTTT.

This clone was counted a few times. The chain carries TRBV29-1 and TRBJ1-5; D possibly corresponds to TRBD1 (6 bases). Germline V CDR1 and CDR2: SQVTM, ANQGSEA. The V gene lost 4 bases and the J gene lost 4 bases, with 11 bases spanning the gap. This CDR3 contains 13 residues. CDR3 loop: CSVVEGGNQPQHF. The DNA for the CDR3 is TGCAGCGTTGTGGAAGGGGGGAATCAGCCCCAGCATTTT. Full variable domain (missing parts from reference TRBV29-1 and TRBJ1-5): SAVISQKPSRDICQRGTSLTIQCQVDSQVTMMFWYRQQPGQSLTLIATANQGSEATYESGFVIDKFPISRPNLTFSTLTVSNMSPEDSSIYLCSVVEGGNQPQHFGDGTRLSIL.

The rearrangement links TRBV18 to TRBJ2-3; possibly TRBD1 or TRBD2 for D (5 bases each). Deletions cut 6 bases from V and 10 bases from J, with 20 bases between. The CDR3 covers 14 residues. Germline V gene data show CDR1 as KGHSH and CDR2 as LQKENI. CDR3 residues: CASSRGRTLEAQYF. The CDR3 DNA reads TGTGCCAGCTCGAGGGGCAGAACCTTAGAGGCGCAGTATTTT.

Concerning this clone: Other DNA sequences in this sample translate to the same CDR3. This chain joins TRBV7-8 and TRBJ1-1; tentative D call: TRBD1 (6 bases). Germline CDR1 and CDR2: SGHVS and FQNEAQ. V dropped 5 bases and J dropped 7 bases, with 17 bases sitting between them. The CDR3 has 14 residues. The CDR3 protein is CASSRLGGGLEAFF. In DNA form, the CDR3 reads TGTGCCAGCAGCCGCTTGGGCGGGGGCCTTGAAGCTTTCTTT.

This rearrangement joins TRBV5-1 to TRBJ1-1; tentatively, D is TRBD1 (6 bases). The CDR3 totals 17 residues. Germline assignment: CDR1 SGHRS and CDR2 YFSETQ. The V and J ends lost 3 bases and 0 bases respectively, with 18 bases between them. The CDR3 loop is CASSSPSGVRVNTEAFF. In DNA form, the CDR3 reads TGCGCCAGCAGCTCACCTTCAGGGGTGAGAGTGAACACTGAAGCTTTCTTT.

This clone was seen a handful of times. Here the CDR3 reads CASSLGGGANTGELFF. The CDR3 bases are TGCGCCAGCAGCCTGGGCGGCGGGGCGAACACCGGGGAGCTGTTTTTT. The V and J genes are TRBV5-1 and TRBJ2-2; perhaps TRBD2 as D (6 bases). The CDR3 covers 16 residues. Germline V CDR1 and CDR2: SGHRS, YFSETQ. V lost 4 bases, J lost 0 bases, and 13 bases lay in between.

The J gene is TRBJ1-2, the V gene TRBV28; D is possibly TRBD1 (5 bases). The V end lost 5 bases, the J end lost 3 bases, and 16 bases lay between the germline ends. Germline V gene lookup returns CDR1 MDHEN and CDR2 SYDVKM. The CDR3 totals 15 residues. The CDR3 sequence: CASSTAGALDYGYTF. DNA for the CDR3: TGTGCCAGCAGTACCGCCGGGGCGTTGGACTATGGCTACACCTTC.

The chain uses TRBV28 and TRBJ1-5; 9 bases match TRBD1. The CDR3 consists of 15 residues. The germline CDR1 and CDR2 sequences are MDHEN and SYDVKM. V was pared by 3 bases and J by 7 bases, with 7 bases of the junction left unmatched. The CDR3, as DNA: TGTGCCAGCAGTTTGGACAGGGGAAGAGGGCAGCCCCAGCATTTT. This gives the protein CASSLDRGRGQPQHF. The full variable domain, with the rest looked up from reference TRBV28 and TRBJ1-5, is DVKVTQSSRYLVKRTGEKVFLECVQDMDHENMFWYRQDPGLGLRLIYFSYDVKMKEKGDIPEGYSVSREKKERFSLILESASTNQTSMYLCASSLDRGRGQPQHFGDGTRLSIL.

This clone was seen a handful of times. The CDR3 here is CASSSLGGMDIQYF. The CDR3 bases are TGTGCCAGCAGCTCCCTTGGCGGGATGGACATTCAGTACTTC. V is TRBV5-4 and J is TRBJ2-4; TRBD2 might be the D (6 bases). Germline V gene lookup returns CDR1 SGHNT and CDR2 YYREEE (reference sequence). The CDR3 spans 14 residues. Trimming cost V 3 bases and J 8 bases, with 15 bases left between them.

V usage is TRBV9 and J usage is TRBJ2-5; 9 nucleotides match TRBD2. V shed 0 bases and J 4 bases; nucleotides not matched to a gene: 4. The CDR3 sequence is 15 residues long. Germline lookup yields CDR1 SGDLS and CDR2 YYNGEE. CDR3 amino acids: CASSVAMTSGETQYF. The CDR3 DNA sequence: TGTGCCAGCAGCGTAGCTATGACTAGCGGAGAGACCCAGTACTTC.

In its sample, this clone is medium-sized. The chain uses TRBV5-5 and TRBJ1-5; D is possibly TRBD1 (5 bases). CDR1 is SGHKS and CDR2 is YYEKEE in the germline V gene (reference sequence). The CDR3 sequence is 13 residues long. The V end lost 4 bases, the J end lost 11 bases, and 16 bases lay between the germline ends. The CDR3 nucleotides are TGTGCCAGCAGCGCGACAGAGACATTGGCCCAGCATTTT. Translating it yields CASSATETLAQHF. The whole variable domain, filled in from reference TRBV5-5 and TRBJ1-5, reads DAGVTQSPTHLIKTRGQQVTLRCSPISGHKSVSWYQQVLGQGPQFIFQYYEKEERGRGNFPDRFSARQFPNYSSELNVNALLLGDSALYLCASSATETLAQHFGDGTRLSIL.

This chain links TRBV7-2 with TRBJ2-7; D uncertain. CDR1 is SGHTA, CDR2 FQGNSA, per germline. The CDR3 extends over 15 amino acids. Trimming removed 2 bases at V and 0 bases at J, with 11 bases between. This chain's CDR3 is CASSLRRTVSYEQYF. The CDR3 region has the DNA TGTGCCAGCAGCTTAAGGCGGACGGTCTCCTACGAGCAGTACTTC.

This rearrangement joins TRBV30 to TRBJ1-2, with 9 bases lining up with TRBD1. With 2 bases clipped from V and 8 bases from J, the junction kept 12 bases outside the gene matches. Germline values: CDR1 GTSNPN, CDR2 SVGIG (reference sequence). This CDR3 spans 15 amino acids. Written as DNA, the CDR3 is TGTGCCTGGAGTCCCCTTGTCACAGGGGGCCGAGGCTACACCTTC. Residues: CAWSPLVTGGRGYTF.

This clone was observed a single time. The chain links TRBV6-4 to TRBJ2-6; D unresolved. V was clipped by 3 bases and J by 4 bases, with 4 bases between them. This CDR3 has 13 amino acids. Per the germline V gene, CDR1 is MRHNA and CDR2 is SNTAGT. CDR3 nucleotide sequence: TGTGCCAGCAGTGAACAAGGGGCCAACGTCCTGACTTTC. It codes for CASSEQGANVLTF.

The chain uses TRBV29-1 and TRBJ1-2, with 7 bases aligning to TRBD1. The CDR3 has 14 amino acids. CDR1 SQVTM and CDR2 ANQGSEA come from the germline V gene. The trim removed 7 bases at V and 9 bases at J, leaving 17 bases unmatched. As DNA, the CDR3 is TGCAGCGCGCTACCGACAGGGAGGGTTGGTAGCTACACCTTC. Its protein product is CSALPTGRVGSYTF.

V and J are TRBV5-1 and TRBJ2-3; the match to TRBD1 covers 12 bases. The CDR3 sequence is 15 residues long. Losses at the gene ends were 5 bases for V and 4 bases for J; bases not matched to a gene: 5. Per the germline V gene, CDR1 is SGHRS and CDR2 is YFSETQ. As DNA, the CDR3 is TGCGCCAGCAGAACCGGGACAGGGGGCGCAGATACGCAGTATTTT. Amino acid sequence: CASRTGTGGADTQYF. Complete variable domain (other parts from reference TRBV5-1 and TRBJ2-3): KAGVTQTPRYLIKTRGQQVTLSCSPISGHRSVSWYQQTPGQGLQFLFEYFSETQRNKGNFPGRFSGRQFSNSRSEMNVSTLELGDSALYLCASRTGTGGADTQYFGPGTRLTVL.

J is TRBJ2-4 and V is TRBV7-3; 10 bases map to TRBD1. V dropped 4 bases and J dropped 4; count of bases not matched to a gene: 1. This CDR3 is 14 amino acids long. CDR1 and CDR2 from the germline V gene are SGHTA and FQGTGA. The CDR3 is CASSSGQGKNIQYF. The CDR3 nucleotides read TGTGCCAGCAGCTCGGGACAGGGGAAAAACATTCAGTACTTC.

This clone occurred a few times. The chain is built from TRBV28 and TRBJ2-1; 11 nucleotides align to TRBD1. CDR3 size: 17 residues. V was clipped by 5 bases and J by 9 bases; unmatched bases: 15. CDR1 MDHEN and CDR2 SYDVKM come from the germline V gene. CDR3 sequence: CASSLLPGQGARVEQFF. CDR3 sequence (DNA): TGTGCCAGCAGTCTCCTCCCCGGACAGGGGGCAAGGGTTGAGCAGTTCTTC.

The CDR3 is CASSVSRAPGYNEQFF. CDR3 sequence (DNA): TGTGCCAGCAGCGTCTCCAGGGCCCCGGGCTACAATGAGCAGTTCTTC. The rearrangement uses TRBV5-6 and TRBJ2-1; tentatively, D is TRBD1 (5 bases). CDR1 and CDR2 (germline): SGHDT, YYEEEE. The V and J ends lost 4 bases and 3 bases respectively, with 17 bases between them. The CDR3 spans 16 residues.

The V gene is TRBV6-5, the J gene TRBJ1-1, with D possibly matching TRBD1 (5 bases). CDR3 size: 14 residues. The V gene's germline CDR1 is MNHEY and CDR2 SVGAGI. V was clipped by 6 bases and J by 6 bases, with 17 bases between them. The CDR3 DNA reads TGTGCCAGCAGAAAAGGTCAAGGGGCCTCTGAAGCTTTCTTT. Its translation: CASRKGQGASEAFF.

This clone has a handful of counts. The chain employs TRBV7-9 and TRBJ1-3; D is unresolved. Germline values: CDR1 SEHNR, CDR2 FQNEAQ (reference sequence). CDR3 length: 15 amino acids. The V gene lost 3 bases and the J gene lost 0 bases, with 9 bases spanning the gap. The CDR3 is CASSFERNSGNTIYF. The CDR3 nucleotides read TGTGCCAGCAGCTTCGAACGTAACTCTGGAAACACCATATATTTT.

The J gene is TRBJ1-5, the V gene TRBV30; D may be TRBD1 (5 bases). V was shortened by 2 bases and J by 4 bases, with 15 bases between the two germline ends. The CDR3 runs 15 residues. Looked up from germline, CDR1 is GTSNPN and CDR2 is SVGIG (reference sequence). The CDR3 protein is CAWSSAGTANQPQHF. The CDR3 DNA sequence: TGTGCCTGGAGTTCCGCCGGGACGGCTAATCAGCCCCAGCATTTT.